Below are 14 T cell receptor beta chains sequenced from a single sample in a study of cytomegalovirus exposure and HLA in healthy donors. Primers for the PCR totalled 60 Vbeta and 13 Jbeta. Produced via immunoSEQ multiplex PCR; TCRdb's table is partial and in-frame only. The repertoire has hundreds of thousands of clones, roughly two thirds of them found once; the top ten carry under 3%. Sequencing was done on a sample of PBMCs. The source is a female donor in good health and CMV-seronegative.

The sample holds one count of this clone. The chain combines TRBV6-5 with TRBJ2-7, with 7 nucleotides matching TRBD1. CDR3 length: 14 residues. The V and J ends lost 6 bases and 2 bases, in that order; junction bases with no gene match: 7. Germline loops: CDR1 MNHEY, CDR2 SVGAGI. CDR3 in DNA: TGTGCCAGCAGCGATAGGGGGCGAACCTACGAGCAGTACTTC. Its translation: CASSDRGRTYEQYF.

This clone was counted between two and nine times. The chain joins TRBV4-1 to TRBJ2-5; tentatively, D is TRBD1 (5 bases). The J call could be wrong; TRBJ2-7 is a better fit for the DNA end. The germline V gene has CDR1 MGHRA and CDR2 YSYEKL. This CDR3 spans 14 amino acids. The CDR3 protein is CASSRAGNPYEQYF. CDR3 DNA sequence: TGCGCCAGCAGCCGGGCAGGGAACCCCTACGAGCAGTACTTC.

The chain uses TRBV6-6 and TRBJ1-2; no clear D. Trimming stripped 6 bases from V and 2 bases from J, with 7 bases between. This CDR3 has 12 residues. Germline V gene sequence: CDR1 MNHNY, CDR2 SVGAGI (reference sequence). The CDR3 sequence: CASRRENYGYTF. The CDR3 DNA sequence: TGTGCCAGCAGGAGGGAAAACTATGGCTACACCTTC.

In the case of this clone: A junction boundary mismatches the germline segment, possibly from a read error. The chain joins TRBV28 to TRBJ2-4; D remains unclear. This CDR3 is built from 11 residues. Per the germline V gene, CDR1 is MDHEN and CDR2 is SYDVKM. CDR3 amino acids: CASSFPREPIF. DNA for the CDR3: TGTGCCAGCAGTTTCCCCCGCGAGCCGATTTTC. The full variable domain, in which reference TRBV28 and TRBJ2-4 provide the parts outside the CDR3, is DVKVTQSSRYLVKRTGEKVFLECVQDMDHENMFWYRQDPGLGLRLIYFSYDVKMKEKGDIPEGYSVSREKKERFSLILESASTNQTSMYLCASSFPREPIFGAGTRLSVL.

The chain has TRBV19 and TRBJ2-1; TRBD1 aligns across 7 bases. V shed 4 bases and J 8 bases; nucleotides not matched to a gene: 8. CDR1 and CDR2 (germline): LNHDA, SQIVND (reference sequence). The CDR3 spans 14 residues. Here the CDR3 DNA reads TGTGCCAGTAGTAGACAGGGTCTCAGGGATGAGCAGTTCTTC. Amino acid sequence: CASSRQGLRDEQFF.

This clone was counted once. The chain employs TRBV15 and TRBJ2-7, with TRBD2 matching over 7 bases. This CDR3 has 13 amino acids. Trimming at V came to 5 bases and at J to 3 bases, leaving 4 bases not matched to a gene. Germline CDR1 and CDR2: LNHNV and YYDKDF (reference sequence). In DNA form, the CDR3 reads TGTGCCACCAGCGGCGGGAGAAACTACGAGCAGTACTTC. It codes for CATSGGRNYEQYF.

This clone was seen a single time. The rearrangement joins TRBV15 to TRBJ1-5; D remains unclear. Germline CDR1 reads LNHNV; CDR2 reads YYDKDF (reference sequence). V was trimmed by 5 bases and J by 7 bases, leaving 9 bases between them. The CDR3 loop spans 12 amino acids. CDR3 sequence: CATSVFRQPQHF. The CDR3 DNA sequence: TGTGCCACCAGCGTCTTCCGGCAGCCCCAGCATTTT.

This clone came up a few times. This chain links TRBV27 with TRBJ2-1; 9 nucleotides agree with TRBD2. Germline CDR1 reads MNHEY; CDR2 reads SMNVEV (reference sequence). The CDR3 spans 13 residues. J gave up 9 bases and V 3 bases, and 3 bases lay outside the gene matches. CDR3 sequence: CASSLGREGEQFF. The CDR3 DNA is TGTGCCAGCAGTTTGGGGCGGGAGGGTGAGCAGTTCTTC.

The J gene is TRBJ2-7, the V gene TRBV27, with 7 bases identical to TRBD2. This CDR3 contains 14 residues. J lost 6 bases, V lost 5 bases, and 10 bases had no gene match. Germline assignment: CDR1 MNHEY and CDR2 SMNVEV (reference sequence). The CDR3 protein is CASSRTRPYVEQYF. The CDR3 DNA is TGTGCCAGCAGTCGGACTAGACCGTACGTCGAGCAGTACTTC.

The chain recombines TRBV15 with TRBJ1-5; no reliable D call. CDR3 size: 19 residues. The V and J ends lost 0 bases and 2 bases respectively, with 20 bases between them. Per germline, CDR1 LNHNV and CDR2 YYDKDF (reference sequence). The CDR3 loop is CATSRDAGLFTDGNQPQHF. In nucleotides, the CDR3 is TGTGCCACCAGCAGAGATGCCGGACTCTTTACGGACGGCAATCAGCCCCAGCATTTT. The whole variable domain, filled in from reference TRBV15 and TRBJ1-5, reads DAMVIQNPRYQVTQFGKPVTLSCSQTLNHNVMYWYQQKSSQAPKLLFHYYDKDFNNEADTPDNFQSRRPNTSFCFLDIRSPGLGDTAMYLCATSRDAGLFTDGNQPQHFGDGTRLSIL.

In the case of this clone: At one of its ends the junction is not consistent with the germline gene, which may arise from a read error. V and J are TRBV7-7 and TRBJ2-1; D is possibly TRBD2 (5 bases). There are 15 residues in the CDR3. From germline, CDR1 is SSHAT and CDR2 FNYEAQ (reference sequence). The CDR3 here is CASSPSASYYNEQFF. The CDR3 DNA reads TGTGCTAGCAGCCCCTCGGCTAGCTACTACAATGAGCAGTTCTTC.

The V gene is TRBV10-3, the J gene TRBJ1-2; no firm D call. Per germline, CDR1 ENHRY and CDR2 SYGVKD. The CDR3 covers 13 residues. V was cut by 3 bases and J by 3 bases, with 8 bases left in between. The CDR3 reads CAISEAAHYGYTF. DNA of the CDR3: TGTGCCATCAGTGAAGCGGCTCACTATGGCTACACCTTC.

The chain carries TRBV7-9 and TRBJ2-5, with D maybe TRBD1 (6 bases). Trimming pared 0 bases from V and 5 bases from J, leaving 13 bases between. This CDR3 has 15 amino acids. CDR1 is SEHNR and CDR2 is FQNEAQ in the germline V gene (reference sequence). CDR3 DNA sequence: TGTGCCAGCAGCTTAGCCAGGACAGTTTATGAGACCCAGTACTTC. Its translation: CASSLARTVYETQYF.

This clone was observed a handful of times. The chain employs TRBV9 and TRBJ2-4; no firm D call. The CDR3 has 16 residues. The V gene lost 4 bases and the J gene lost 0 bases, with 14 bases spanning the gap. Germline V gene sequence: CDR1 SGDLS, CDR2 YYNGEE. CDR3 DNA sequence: TGTGCCAGCAGCCCCGGTGATCCGCTAGCCAAAAACATTCAGTACTTC. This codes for CASSPGDPLAKNIQYF.